This paragraph covers one TCR beta chain sequence. The antigen remains undetermined. The CDR3 extends over 14 amino acids. With 5 bases removed from V and 7 bases from J, the gap between germline ends came to 15 bases. The sample comes from a study of T-cell memory formation after mild COVID-19. Findings and limits, study-wide: SARS-CoV-2 specificity was not confirmed for second-wave clones peaking on day 37. CD4+ bias marked clones expanding day 15 to 37, unlike balanced contracting clones. Pre-infection memory showed some responding clones, and this suggested that cross-reactive memory joined.

A 5'RACE reaction primed in the constant segment made cDNA libraries of TCR alpha and TCR beta, and these carried sample barcodes and UMIs. TCRdb analysed the 5' RACE reads with MiXCR anew, one entry per CDR3 protein. Of some 160,000 distinct CDR3 sequences listed, roughly 28% are singletons. The sequenced sample was PBMCs or a T cell subset sorted from them (not recorded which). The chain couples TRBV12-3 or TRBV12-4 to TRBJ2-1; D is possibly TRBD2 (6 bases). This TCR was sampled from an adult woman who had mild COVID-19 (a few samples of this study predate the infection). Cell type and time point are not known. As DNA, the CDR3 is TGTGCCAGCAGTCCAGGCGGGGCCGAGAATGAGCAGTTCTTC. This gives the protein CASSPGGAENEQFF.